These T cell receptor beta chains were read from a single sample in a study of blood T cell repertoires in COVID-19. Some clones are missing from TCRdb's copy, which holds only in-frame ones; the method was immunoSEQ multiplex PCR. The sample lists some 320,000 clones; approximately 88% were seen once. The specimen was peripheral blood. The receptors shown here come from a woman aged 25 to 39 who had recovered from COVID-19. CDR3s include the opening cysteine and the closing phenylalanine or tryptophan. D genes are given only for firm matches. Not all rows give a size; the values are once, few, many and, for expanded clones, a class.

D gene	clone size	V gene	J gene	CDR3 protein	CDR3 DNA
.	.	TRBV11-2	TRBJ2-7	CATDSSYGVQYF	TGTGCCACCGATTCAAGCTACGGGGTCCAGTACTTC
.	once	TRBV20-1	TRBJ2-1	CSADPGEQFF	TGCAGTGCTGACCCGGGGGAGCAGTTCTTC
TRBD1	.	TRBV2	TRBJ1-2	CASSERQGSGYTF	TGTGCCAGCAGTGAACGACAGGGAAGTGGCTACACCTTC
.	.	TRBV30	TRBJ2-1	CAWSVRSSEQFF	TGTGCCTGGAGTGTACGATCGAGTGAGCAGTTCTTC
TRBD2	.	TRBV5-4	TRBJ2-3	CASRGGLAGAGKQYF	TGTGCCAGCAGGGGGGGACTAGCGGGGGCCGGCAAGCAGTATTTT
TRBD1	.	TRBV9	TRBJ2-1	CASSVSGQGYNEQFF	TGTGCCAGCAGCGTATCGGGACAGGGCTACAATGAGCAGTTCTTC
.	.	TRBV5-1	TRBJ2-1	CASSSTGNEQFF	TGCGCCAGCAGCTCGACAGGAAATGAGCAGTTCTTC
.	once	TRBV28	TRBJ1-3	CASSIRSFSGNTIYF	TGTGCCAGCAGCATCAGGTCTTTTTCTGGAAACACCATATATTTT
.	once	TRBV25-1	TRBJ1-1	CASSSTLNTEAFF	TGTGCCAGCAGTTCAACTTTGAACACTGAAGCTTTCTTT
.	.	TRBV5-1	TRBJ2-2	CASSLGHRTGELFF	TGCGCCAGCAGCTTGGGACATCGCACCGGGGAGCTGTTTTTT
TRBD1	once	TRBV7-2	TRBJ2-7	CASSSGQGQGLGYF	TGTGCCAGCAGCTCCGGACAGGGTCAGGGTCTCGGGTACTTC
TRBD1	.	TRBV30	TRBJ2-1	CAWDKPGQGINEQFF	TGTGCCTGGGATAAACCGGGACAGGGGATCAATGAGCAGTTCTTC
TRBD1	.	TRBV7-2	TRBJ1-4	CASSPTGALATNEKLFF	TGTGCCAGCAGCCCGACAGGGGCCCTTGCAACTAATGAAAAACTGTTTTTT
.	.	TRBV7-9	TRBJ1-4	CASSAQATNEKLFF	TGTGCCAGCAGTGCTCAGGCAACTAATGAAAAACTGTTTTTT
.	.	TRBV5-4	TRBJ1-2	CASSEPGRNYGYTF	TGTGCCAGCAGCGAACCGGGAAGGAACTATGGCTACACCTTC
TRBD1	few	TRBV27	TRBJ2-7	CASSSLGQGATEQYF	TGTGCCAGCAGCAGCCTCGGACAGGGGGCAACCGAGCAGTACTTC
.	.	TRBV5-6	TRBJ1-5	CASSLRQGPNQPQHF	TGTGCCAGCAGCTTGAGGCAGGGTCCCAATCAGCCCCAGCATTTT
TRBD2	.	TRBV4-1	TRBJ2-1	CASSPTQRGPDNEQFF	TGCGCCAGCAGCCCAACCCAGCGGGGGCCGGACAATGAGCAGTTCTTC
.	.	TRBV5-1	TRBJ2-3	CASSPLGRGRVTDTQYF	TGCGCCAGCAGTCCCCTAGGTAGGGGCAGAGTCACAGATACGCAGTATTTT
TRBD1	.	TRBV9	TRBJ1-4	CASSVAGTAYEKLFF	TGTGCCAGCAGCGTAGCCGGGACAGCCTATGAAAAACTGTTTTTT